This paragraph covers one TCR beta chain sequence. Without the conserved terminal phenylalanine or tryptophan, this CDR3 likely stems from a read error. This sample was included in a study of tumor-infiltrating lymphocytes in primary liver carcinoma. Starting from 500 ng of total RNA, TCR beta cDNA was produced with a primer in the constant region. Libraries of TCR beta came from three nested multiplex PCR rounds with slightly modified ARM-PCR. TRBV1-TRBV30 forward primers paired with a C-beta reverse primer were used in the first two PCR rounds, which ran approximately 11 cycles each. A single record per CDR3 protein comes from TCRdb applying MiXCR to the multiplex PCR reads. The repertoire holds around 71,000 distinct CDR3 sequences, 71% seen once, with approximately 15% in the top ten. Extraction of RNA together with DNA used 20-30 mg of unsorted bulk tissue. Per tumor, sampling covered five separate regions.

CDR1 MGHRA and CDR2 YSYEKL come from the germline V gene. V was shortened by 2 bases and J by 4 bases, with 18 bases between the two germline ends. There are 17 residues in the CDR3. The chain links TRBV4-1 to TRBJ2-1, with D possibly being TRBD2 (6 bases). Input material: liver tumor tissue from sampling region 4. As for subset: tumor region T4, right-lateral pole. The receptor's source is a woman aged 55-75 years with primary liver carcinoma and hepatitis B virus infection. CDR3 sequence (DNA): TGCGCCAGCAGCCAAACAACTAGTAGCGGATATTACAATGAGCAGTTCCTC. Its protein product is CASSQTTSSGYYNEQFL.